One sample yielded the 8 T cell receptor beta chains listed below, sequenced in a study of cytomegalovirus exposure and HLA in healthy donors. This PCR relied on a set of 60 Vbeta primers and 13 Jbeta primers. Some clones are missing from TCRdb's copy, which holds only in-frame ones; the method was immunoSEQ multiplex PCR. The repertoire holds 150,000 to 200,000 clones, with about four fifths as singletons. Sample: PBMCs. These receptor sequences come from a boy between 5 and 17 years old in good health and CMV-seronegative.

The V gene is TRBV18, the J gene TRBJ2-1, with a weak D call TRBD2 (6 bases). Trimming took 4 bases from V and 6 from J, leaving 13 bases between them. CDR1 and CDR2 (germline): KGHSH, LQKENI. The length of the CDR3 is 14 residues. The CDR3: CASSLGGEVNEQFF. CDR3 DNA: TGTGCCAGCTCACTGGGGGGAGAGGTCAATGAGCAGTTCTTC. Combining the CDR3 with reference TRBV18 and TRBJ2-1 gives the whole variable domain NAGVMQNPRHLVRRRGQEARLRCSPMKGHSHVYWYRQLPEEGLKFMVYLQKENIIDESGMPKERFSAEFPKEGPSILRIQQVVRGDSAAYFCASSLGGEVNEQFFGPGTRLTVL.

The chain carries TRBV5-4 and TRBJ1-4; D call uncertain. There are 13 residues in the CDR3. Trimming removed 1 base at V and 7 bases at J, with 8 bases between. Germline V gene sequence: CDR1 SGHNT, CDR2 YYREEE (reference sequence). The chain's CDR3 is CASSLWGAEKLFF. CDR3 DNA sequence: TGTGCCAGCAGCTTGTGGGGAGCTGAAAAACTGTTTTTT.

The V and J genes are TRBV5-4 and TRBJ2-7, with 8 bases identical to TRBD2. The CDR3 consists of 16 residues. J lost 0 bases, V lost 4 bases, and 9 bases had no gene match. Germline V gives CDR1 SGHNT, CDR2 YYREEE (reference sequence). The CDR3 here is CASSRTSGRNSYEQYF. Here the CDR3 DNA reads TGTGCCAGCAGCCGAACCAGCGGGAGAAACTCCTACGAGCAGTACTTC.

V gene TRBV30 combines with J gene TRBJ1-6; 10 bases map to TRBD1. The CDR3 covers 16 residues. Per the germline V gene, CDR1 is GTSNPN and CDR2 is SVGIG (reference sequence). The J segment lost 11 bases and the V segment lost 2 bases, leaving 12 bases of the junction unmatched. CDR3: CAWSPGQGTLLTPLHF. The CDR3 DNA is TGTGCCTGGAGTCCGGGACAGGGGACTTTATTGACACCCCTCCACTTT.

This clone appeared a single time. The rearrangement joins TRBV10-3 to TRBJ2-7; 7 positions agree with TRBD2. J lost 3 bases, V lost 2 bases, and 7 bases had no gene match. Germline V CDR1 and CDR2: ENHRY, SYGVKD. The CDR3 covers 15 residues. The CDR3 reads CAISEGASGIYEQYF. The CDR3 DNA reads as TGTGCCATCAGTGAGGGGGCTAGCGGAATCTACGAGCAGTACTTC.

This sequence joins TRBV6-1 and TRBJ2-3, with no clear D. CDR1 and CDR2 from the germline V gene are MNHNS and SASEGT. The CDR3 covers 15 residues. Trimming cost V 5 bases and J 4 bases, with 16 bases left between them. The DNA for the CDR3 is TGTGCCAGCAGTACACGGCCCCAGGCCTCAGATACGCAGTATTTT. This translates into CASSTRPQASDTQYF.

This clone has a handful of counts. The V gene is TRBV7-9, the J gene TRBJ2-7; 8 positions match TRBD1. With 6 bases clipped from V and 3 bases from J, the junction kept 7 bases outside the gene matches. The CDR3 runs 14 residues. Germline CDR1 and CDR2: SEHNR and FQNEAQ (reference sequence). CDR3 DNA: TGTGCCAGCAGTACCGACAGGGGTGACTACGAGCAGTACTTC. Translating gives CASSTDRGDYEQYF. Filled out from reference TRBV7-9 and TRBJ2-7, the complete variable domain reads DTGVSQNPRHKITKRGQNVTFRCDPISEHNRLYWYRQTLGQGPEFLTYFQNEAQLEKSRLLSDRFSAERPKGSFSTLEIQRTEQGDSAMYLCASSTDRGDYEQYFGPGTRLTVT.

In its sample, this clone was seen once. This rearrangement joins TRBV7-8 to TRBJ1-1, with D uncertain. CDR1 and CDR2 (germline): SGHVS, FQNEAQ. V lost 1 base, J lost 8 bases, and 23 bases lay in between. The CDR3 is 17 amino acids. The CDR3: CASSLGVARLGDLEAFF. In DNA, the CDR3 is TGTGCCAGCAGCTTAGGGGTGGCCCGACTAGGTGACCTCGAAGCTTTCTTT.